This T cell receptor (beta chain) was identified during a study of blood T cell repertoires in COVID-19. As for the study in general: Samples of COVID-19 (acute and convalescent) were obtained from the United States, Italy and Spain. The analysed material was cDNA or gDNA that came from T cells, B-cell-depleted T cells, or PBMCs.

CDR3 length: 15 amino acids. Trimming shortened V by 8 bases and J by 3 bases, and 18 bases separated the two germline ends. Per the germline V gene, CDR1 is LGHNA and CDR2 is YNFKEQ. The authors' processing: The assay estimated nucleated cells by amplifying reference gene primers. Sequencing used immunoSEQ multiplex PCR; TCRdb keeps in-frame clones, though not all of them. D and trimming were read from the DNA, whereas the V and J calls and clone size are those reported in that table. Here the sample spans around 280,000 clones, 85% to 90% being singletons. This clone has more than one count but fewer than ten.

This chain joins TRBV4-2 and TRBJ2-3, with a weak D call TRBD1 (7 bases). This TCR was sampled from a woman aged 25 to 39 with COVID-19, enrolled during active disease. The sequenced sample was peripheral blood. The CDR3 region is CASLKGALATDTQYF. The CDR3 bases are TGTGCCAGCCTAAAGGGGGCCCTAGCGACAGATACGCAGTATTTT.